The 15 T cell receptor beta chains presented below share a single source sample, sequenced in a study of T cell changes during pregnancy in multiple sclerosis. Using immunoSEQ multiplex PCR, the repertoire was profiled, and TCRdb retains in-frame clones only, with some absent. There are some 36,000 clones in the sample; more than 85% occur only once, and approximately 0.39% lies in the top ten. The sample was CD4+ T cells from peripheral blood mononuclear cells, taken in the second trimester of pregnancy. All receptors come from a female donor with multiple sclerosis, enrolled in a pregnancy study.

This chain joins TRBV4-1 and TRBJ2-7; D may be TRBD2 (6 bases). CDR1 is MGHRA, CDR2 YSYEKL, per germline. This CDR3 is 15 amino acids long. Between the trimmed V and J ends, which lost 6 bases and 2 bases, there was a span of 17 bases. The CDR3 DNA sequence: TGCGCCAGCAGGCGGAACCGGGACTCCGCCTACGAGCAGTACTTC. As protein: CASRRNRDSAYEQYF.

The chain joins TRBV5-1 to TRBJ1-2; tentatively, D is TRBD1 (6 bases). V lost 0 bases to trimming and J lost 8 bases, with 17 bases between them. Germline CDR1 and CDR2: SGHRS and YFSETQ. The CDR3 is made up of 15 amino acids. This CDR3 is CASSLDVQGPWGYTF. The CDR3, as DNA: TGCGCCAGCAGCTTGGACGTCCAGGGGCCGTGGGGCTACACCTTC. Full variable domain (remainder filled in from reference TRBV5-1 and TRBJ1-2): KAGVTQTPRYLIKTRGQQVTLSCSPISGHRSVSWYQQTPGQGLQFLFEYFSETQRNKGNFPGRFSGRQFSNSRSEMNVSTLELGDSALYLCASSLDVQGPWGYTFGSGTRLTVV.

The V call is TRBV2, the J call TRBJ1-2, with TRBD1 matching over 9 bases. V gave up 5 bases and J gave up 9 bases; unmatched junction bases: 10. The CDR3 loop spans 14 amino acids. CDR1 and CDR2 (germline): SNHLY, FYNNEI. The CDR3 sequence is CASSSEAGQGSYTF. As DNA, the CDR3 is TGTGCCAGCAGTTCGGAGGCGGGACAGGGAAGCTACACCTTC.

The rearrangement links TRBV10-3 to TRBJ2-7; 7 nucleotides match TRBD2. Unmatched junction bases numbered 6, after V lost 7 bases and J lost 3 bases. The germline CDR1 and CDR2 sequences are ENHRY and SYGVKD. The CDR3 extends over 13 amino acids. CDR3 loop: CAITPASGYEQYF. The CDR3 DNA reads as TGTGCCATCACCCCGGCTAGCGGCTACGAGCAGTACTTC.

V is TRBV14 and J is TRBJ1-1; D may be TRBD1 (5 bases). V was pared by 1 base and J by 1 base, with 13 bases between. Germline CDR1 and CDR2: SGHDN and FVKESK. CDR3 length equals 16 residues. For the CDR3, the DNA is TGTGCCAGCAGCCAAGGCATTAGGGGCAAGAACACTGAAGCTTTCTTT. Its translation: CASSQGIRGKNTEAFF.

The rearrangement uses TRBV9 and TRBJ2-3; 15 bases align to TRBD2. CDR1 and CDR2 from the germline V gene are SGDLS and YYNGEE. The CDR3 loop spans 15 amino acids. V gave up 5 bases and J gave up 8 bases; unmatched junction bases: 6. The CDR3 region is CASRNPGLAGGTQYF. The CDR3 DNA sequence: TGTGCCAGCAGGAATCCGGGACTAGCGGGAGGTACGCAGTATTTT.

The V and J genes are TRBV7-9 and TRBJ2-3; D ambiguous. V lost 3 bases and J 1 base, leaving 8 bases between the germline ends. CDR1 is SEHNR, CDR2 FQNEAQ, per germline (reference sequence). The CDR3 spans 14 residues. CDR3 DNA sequence: TGTGCCAGCAGCTTGGTACACGGCACAGATACGCAGTATTTT. Protein: CASSLVHGTDTQYF.

This chain joins TRBV11-2 and TRBJ2-7, with TRBD1 matching 7 bases. Germline loops: CDR1 SGHAT, CDR2 FQNNGV. J gave up 7 bases and V 5 bases, and 20 bases lay outside the gene matches. The CDR3 length is 17 residues. The CDR3 reads CASSTSRDSLNQGEQYF. The CDR3 region has the DNA TGTGCCAGCAGCACATCCAGGGACAGCCTAAACCAGGGGGAGCAGTACTTC.

In regard to this clone: One end of the junction varies from germline; a read error may be responsible. This chain connects TRBV7-6 to TRBJ1-2; 9 bases fit TRBD1. The CDR3 loop spans 15 amino acids. CDR1 is SGHVS, CDR2 FNYEAQ, per germline. CDR3 region: CASSSRDRAKYGYTF. Here the CDR3 DNA reads TGTGCCAGCAGCTCCCGGGACAGGGCTAAATATGGCTACACCTTC.

J is TRBJ2-3 and V is TRBV5-1; TRBD2 is a possible D gene (6 bases). The germline CDR1 and CDR2 sequences are SGHRS and YFSETQ. The CDR3 has 14 amino acids. Trimming pared 2 bases from V and 6 bases from J, leaving 13 bases between. DNA of the CDR3: TGCGCCAGCAGCTTAGGAGGGGTTGAGGATACGCAGTATTTT. Its translation is CASSLGGVEDTQYF.

The rearrangement uses TRBV6-5 and TRBJ1-5; D not certain. V dropped 7 bases and J dropped 7 bases, with 11 bases sitting between them. The CDR3 runs 12 residues. Germline V CDR1 and CDR2: MNHEY, SVGAGI. CDR3 sequence: CASNLRGQPQHF. The CDR3 DNA is TGTGCCAGCAACTTACGGGGACAGCCCCAGCATTTT.

The CDR3 sequence: CASRLGTPGNTIYF. CDR3 DNA: TGTGCCAGCAGGCTCGGGACTCCTGGAAACACCATATATTTT. The rearrangement uses TRBV2 and TRBJ1-3, with a weak D call TRBD1 (5 bases). The CDR3 spans 14 residues. CDR1 and CDR2 from the germline V gene are SNHLY and FYNNEI. Between the trimmed V and J ends, which lost 6 bases and 2 bases, there was a span of 11 bases.

The chain employs TRBV30 and TRBJ1-2; weak D call: TRBD1 (5 bases). CDR3 length equals 14 residues. Germline V gene data show CDR1 as GTSNPN and CDR2 as SVGIG (reference sequence). Trimming left V 2 bases short and J 8 bases short, with 18 bases between. CDR3 bases: TGTGCCTGGAGTATCGAGGACACGAACGGCGGCTACACCTTC. It specifies CAWSIEDTNGGYTF.

The rearrangement links TRBV6-5 to TRBJ1-2; maybe TRBD1 (6 bases). CDR3 size: 14 residues. Germline V CDR1 and CDR2: MNHEY, SVGAGI. V lost 5 bases, J lost 5 bases, and 15 bases lay in between. CDR3 amino acids: CASSQSLTGYGYTF. The CDR3 nucleotides are TGTGCCAGCAGTCAAAGCCTCACAGGGTATGGCTACACCTTC.

The rearrangement joins TRBV5-6 to TRBJ2-3; D is unclear. The CDR3 runs 15 residues. The V gene lost 4 bases and the J gene lost 3 bases, with 15 bases spanning the gap. Germline values: CDR1 SGHDT, CDR2 YYEEEE. The CDR3 nucleotides are TGTGCCAGCAGCCGGAGTAGTTGGCGTACAGATACGCAGTATTTT. It specifies CASSRSSWRTDTQYF. Filled out from reference TRBV5-6 and TRBJ2-3, the complete variable domain reads DAGVTQSPTHLIKTRGQQVTLRCSPKSGHDTVSWYQQALGQGPQFIFQYYEEEERQRGNFPDRFSGHQFPNYSSELNVNALLLGDSALYLCASSRSSWRTDTQYFGPGTRLTVL.